A selection of T cell receptor beta chains follows, all from one sample in a study of Ad26.COV2.S vaccination and SARS-CoV-2 variants. Clones were sequenced by immunoSEQ multiplex PCR, and TCRdb holds only the in-frame ones, with some missing. The table shows 360,000 or so clones, with around 90% occurring only once. The specimen was peripheral blood, collected in a trial of Ad26.COV2.S vaccine versus placebo. These receptor sequences come from a person between 18 and 65 years old who received the Ad26.COV2.S COVID-19 vaccine or a placebo. The CDR3 runs from the conserved cysteine through the conserved F or W. Fields, in order: V gene, J gene, clone size, D gene, CDR3 protein, CDR3 DNA. The D gene is left open where the match is weak. Clone size, where shown, is once, few, many, or a class for clones that have expanded.

V gene: TRBV7-2
J gene: TRBJ1-5
clone size: -
D gene: -
CDR3 protein: CASSLVYRASNQPQHF
CDR3 DNA: TGTGCCAGCAGCTTAGTATACAGGGCTAGCAATCAGCCCCAGCATTTT

V gene: TRBV7-8
J gene: TRBJ2-1
clone size: -
D gene: -
CDR3 protein: CASSPRTDEQFF
CDR3 DNA: TGTGCCAGCAGCCCTCGGACAGACGAGCAGTTCTTC

V gene: TRBV27
J gene: TRBJ1-1
clone size: few
D gene: -
CDR3 protein: CASSRRLNTEAFF
CDR3 DNA: TGTGCCAGCAGCCGACGGTTGAACACTGAAGCTTTCTTT

V gene: TRBV27
J gene: TRBJ1-1
clone size: -
D gene: -
CDR3 protein: CASSFVGGRTEAFF
CDR3 DNA: TGTGCCAGCAGTTTCGTCGGGGGGAGGACTGAAGCTTTCTTT

V gene: TRBV4-1
J gene: TRBJ1-2
clone size: -
D gene: -
CDR3 protein: CASSQAKGVYGYTF
CDR3 DNA: TGCGCCAGCAGCCAGGCCAAGGGGGTCTATGGCTACACCTTC

V gene: TRBV16
J gene: TRBJ1-2
clone size: -
D gene: -
CDR3 protein: CASSQSYRGEYGYTF
CDR3 DNA: TGTGCCAGCAGCCAATCATACCGGGGGGAATATGGCTACACCTTC

V gene: TRBV15
J gene: TRBJ2-3
clone size: -
D gene: -
CDR3 protein: CATSRVRETDTQYF
CDR3 DNA: TGTGCCACCAGCAGAGTTCGGGAAACAGATACGCAGTATTTT

V gene: TRBV12-3/TRBV12-4
J gene: TRBJ1-5
clone size: -
D gene: -
CDR3 protein: CASSLGPQPQHF
CDR3 DNA: TGTGCCAGCAGTTTAGGCCCTCAGCCCCAGCATTTT

V gene: TRBV9
J gene: TRBJ2-5
clone size: -
D gene: -
CDR3 protein: CASGGQPGTQETQYF
CDR3 DNA: TGTGCCAGCGGCGGCCAGCCCGGGACACAAGAGACCCAGTACTTC

V gene: TRBV2
J gene: TRBJ1-2
clone size: once
D gene: -
CDR3 protein: CASASGPANYGYTF
CDR3 DNA: TGTGCCAGCGCCTCAGGGCCAGCTAACTATGGCTACACCTTC

V gene: TRBV11-3
J gene: TRBJ2-4
clone size: -
D gene: -
CDR3 protein: CASSPGQSRTIQYF
CDR3 DNA: TGTGCCAGCAGCCCGGGACAAAGTCGGACCATTCAGTACTTC

V gene: TRBV3-1/TRBV3-2
J gene: TRBJ1-2
clone size: -
D gene: TRBD1
CDR3 protein: CASSEQSGTGYGYTF
CDR3 DNA: TGTGCCAGCAGCGAACAATCCGGGACAGGCTATGGCTACACCTTC

V gene: TRBV7-9
J gene: TRBJ2-7
clone size: -
D gene: TRBD1
CDR3 protein: CASSSPDRGKNYEQYF
CDR3 DNA: TGTGCCAGCAGCTCCCCGGACAGGGGGAAGAACTACGAGCAGTACTTC

V gene: TRBV6-6
J gene: TRBJ2-1
clone size: -
D gene: -
CDR3 protein: CASSSPFGGSYNEQFF
CDR3 DNA: TGTGCCAGCAGTTCCCCCTTCGGGGGCTCCTACAATGAGCAGTTCTTC

V gene: TRBV7-3
J gene: TRBJ1-2
clone size: -
D gene: TRBD1
CDR3 protein: CASSHSGTGGDYGYTF
CDR3 DNA: TGTGCCAGCAGCCACAGCGGGACAGGGGGCGACTATGGCTACACCTTC

V gene: TRBV4-3
J gene: TRBJ1-2
clone size: -
D gene: -
CDR3 protein: CASSSRGGPGGYGYTF
CDR3 DNA: TGCGCCAGCAGCTCGAGAGGGGGACCTGGCGGCTATGGCTACACCTTC

V gene: TRBV2
J gene: TRBJ1-5
clone size: -
D gene: -
CDR3 protein: CASRGGPDSNQPQHF
CDR3 DNA: TGTGCCAGCAGGGGGGGGCCGGATAGCAATCAGCCCCAGCATTTT

V gene: TRBV27
J gene: TRBJ1-2
clone size: few
D gene: TRBD1
CDR3 protein: CASSRQGVGGYTF
CDR3 DNA: TGTGCCAGCAGCAGACAGGGGGTAGGTGGCTACACCTTC

V gene: TRBV27
J gene: TRBJ1-5
clone size: -
D gene: TRBD1
CDR3 protein: CASSLARSRGVHQPQHF
CDR3 DNA: TGTGCCAGCAGTTTGGCCCGGTCCAGGGGGGTTCATCAGCCCCAGCATTTT

V gene: TRBV6-5
J gene: TRBJ2-7
clone size: once
D gene: TRBD2
CDR3 protein: CASSYSRREDYEQYF
CDR3 DNA: TGTGCCAGCAGTTACTCGCGGCGGGAGGACTACGAGCAGTACTTC

V gene: TRBV6-2/TRBV6-3
J gene: TRBJ2-7
clone size: -
D gene: -
CDR3 protein: CASSYSARQDYEQYF
CDR3 DNA: TGTGCCAGCAGTTACTCGGCCCGACAGGACTACGAGCAGTACTTC

V gene: TRBV7-2
J gene: TRBJ2-2
clone size: -
D gene: TRBD2
CDR3 protein: CASSLVPSGGLVELFF
CDR3 DNA: TGTGCCAGCAGCTTAGTGCCTAGCGGGGGGTTGGTGGAGCTGTTTTTT

V gene: TRBV29-1
J gene: TRBJ2-7
clone size: -
D gene: -
CDR3 protein: CSVGRVGVPHEEQYF
CDR3 DNA: TGCAGCGTTGGGAGGGTTGGGGTACCGCATGAAGAGCAGTACTTC

V gene: TRBV12-2
J gene: TRBJ1-2
clone size: -
D gene: -
CDR3 protein: CASRLARKANYGYTF
CDR3 DNA: TGTGCAAGTCGCTTAGCGAGGAAAGCTAACTATGGCTACACCTTC

V gene: TRBV6-1
J gene: TRBJ1-5
clone size: -
D gene: TRBD1
CDR3 protein: CASSESGTGGGQPQHF
CDR3 DNA: TGTGCCAGCAGTGAAAGCGGGACAGGGGGTGGTCAGCCCCAGCATTTT

V gene: TRBV5-5
J gene: TRBJ2-7
clone size: -
D gene: TRBD1
CDR3 protein: CASSLEKTGGESYEQYF
CDR3 DNA: TGTGCCAGCAGCTTAGAGAAGACAGGGGGGGAGAGCTACGAGCAGTACTTC

V gene: TRBV19
J gene: TRBJ1-6
clone size: -
D gene: TRBD1
CDR3 protein: CASSLYRTGAANSPLHF
CDR3 DNA: TGTGCCAGTAGTCTCTACCGGACAGGCGCAGCAAATTCACCCCTCCACTTT

V gene: TRBV7-3
J gene: TRBJ2-3
clone size: -
D gene: TRBD2
CDR3 protein: CASSLGASGLTIGSSDTQYF
CDR3 DNA: TGTGCCAGCAGCTTAGGGGCTAGCGGGCTCACCATAGGATCTTCAGATACGCAGTATTTT

V gene: TRBV14
J gene: TRBJ2-2
clone size: -
D gene: TRBD2
CDR3 protein: CASSRTSGGLNTGELFF
CDR3 DNA: TGTGCCAGCAGCCGGACTAGCGGGGGCCTGAACACCGGGGAGCTGTTTTTT

V gene: TRBV24-1
J gene: TRBJ2-6
clone size: few
D gene: -
CDR3 protein: CAHDRADLSGANVLTF
CDR3 DNA: TGTGCCCACGATCGGGCTGACCTCTCTGGGGCCAACGTCCTGACTTTC

V gene: TRBV7-9
J gene: TRBJ1-6
clone size: few
D gene: -
CDR3 protein: CASSLEGTYNSPLHF
CDR3 DNA: TGTGCCAGCAGCTTGGAGGGAACCTATAATTCACCCCTCCACTTT

V gene: TRBV7-9
J gene: TRBJ2-7
clone size: -
D gene: -
CDR3 protein: CASSPSGRNSYEQYF
CDR3 DNA: TGTGCCAGCAGCCCATCGGGACGGAATTCCTACGAGCAGTACTTC

V gene: TRBV30
J gene: TRBJ2-7
clone size: -
D gene: -
CDR3 protein: CAWSVGHGEQYF
CDR3 DNA: TGTGCCTGGAGTGTGGGACACGGCGAGCAGTACTTC

V gene: TRBV13
J gene: TRBJ2-1
clone size: -
D gene: TRBD2
CDR3 protein: CASSQTSGGALEFF
CDR3 DNA: TGTGCCAGCAGCCAAACTAGCGGGGGGGCCTTGGAGTTCTTC

V gene: TRBV25-1
J gene: TRBJ1-2
clone size: -
D gene: -
CDR3 protein: CASSDYGARQAF
CDR3 DNA: TGTGCCAGCAGTGACTATGGGGCCAGGCAAGCCTTC

V gene: TRBV2
J gene: TRBJ1-1
clone size: -
D gene: -
CDR3 protein: CASSLKLGTEAFF
CDR3 DNA: TGTGCCAGCAGCCTTAAGTTGGGAACTGAAGCTTTCTTT

V gene: TRBV13
J gene: TRBJ1-1
clone size: few
D gene: -
CDR3 protein: CASSWRGAGATEAFF
CDR3 DNA: TGTGCCAGCAGTTGGAGGGGGGCCGGAGCGACTGAAGCTTTCTTT

V gene: TRBV18
J gene: TRBJ1-4
clone size: -
D gene: TRBD1
CDR3 protein: CASSQRPGQGNEKLFF
CDR3 DNA: TGTGCCAGCTCACAACGTCCGGGACAGGGCAATGAAAAACTGTTTTTT

V gene: TRBV12-3/TRBV12-4
J gene: TRBJ2-5
clone size: -
D gene: -
CDR3 protein: CANSLGSLETQYF
CDR3 DNA: TGTGCCAACTCTTTGGGCTCTTTAGAGACCCAGTACTTC

V gene: TRBV4-3
J gene: TRBJ1-1
clone size: -
D gene: -
CDR3 protein: CASSQENVRDTEAFF
CDR3 DNA: TGCGCCAGCAGCCAAGAGAACGTTAGGGACACTGAAGCTTTCTTT

V gene: TRBV30
J gene: TRBJ1-1
clone size: -
D gene: -
CDR3 protein: CAWGTGTTEAFF
CDR3 DNA: TGTGCCTGGGGAACAGGGACGACTGAAGCTTTCTTT

V gene: TRBV6-5
J gene: TRBJ2-7
clone size: -
D gene: TRBD1
CDR3 protein: CASRRTGYEQYF
CDR3 DNA: TGTGCCAGCAGACGGACAGGCTACGAGCAGTACTTC

V gene: TRBV7-6
J gene: TRBJ1-1
clone size: -
D gene: -
CDR3 protein: CATSRGAEAFF
CDR3 DNA: TGTGCCACCTCCCGGGGGGCTGAAGCTTTCTTT

V gene: TRBV19
J gene: TRBJ2-2
clone size: -
D gene: -
CDR3 protein: CASSIYTNTGELFF
CDR3 DNA: TGTGCCAGTAGTATTTACACAAACACCGGGGAGCTGTTTTTT

V gene: TRBV4-1
J gene: TRBJ1-4
clone size: -
D gene: -
CDR3 protein: CASSQGDYNEKLFF
CDR3 DNA: TGCGCCAGCAGCCAAGGGGATTATAATGAAAAACTGTTTTTT

V gene: TRBV6-1
J gene: TRBJ2-1
clone size: -
D gene: TRBD2
CDR3 protein: CASSELSGTSSYNEQFF
CDR3 DNA: TGTGCCAGCAGTGAACTCTCAGGGACTAGCTCCTACAATGAGCAGTTCTTC

V gene: TRBV12-3/TRBV12-4
J gene: TRBJ1-2
clone size: -
D gene: -
CDR3 protein: CASGGSEYGYTF
CDR3 DNA: TGTGCCAGCGGGGGGTCGGAGTATGGCTACACCTTC

V gene: TRBV19
J gene: TRBJ2-5
clone size: -
D gene: -
CDR3 protein: CASSGGRETQYF
CDR3 DNA: TGTGCCAGTAGCGGAGGCAGAGAGACCCAGTACTTC

V gene: TRBV5-4
J gene: TRBJ1-4
clone size: -
D gene: -
CDR3 protein: CASSWAGLSNEKLFF
CDR3 DNA: TGTGCCAGCAGCTGGGCCGGTCTTTCTAATGAAAAACTGTTTTTT

V gene: TRBV27
J gene: TRBJ2-3
clone size: -
D gene: TRBD2
CDR3 protein: CASSLTGTSGGTDTQYF
CDR3 DNA: TGTGCCAGCAGTTTAACCGGGACTAGCGGAGGGACAGATACGCAGTATTTT

V gene: TRBV4-2
J gene: TRBJ2-7
clone size: -
D gene: TRBD1
CDR3 protein: CASSQGQGRSYEQYF
CDR3 DNA: TGTGCCAGCAGCCAGGGACAGGGCAGGTCCTACGAGCAGTACTTC

V gene: TRBV12-3/TRBV12-4
J gene: TRBJ1-2
clone size: -
D gene: -
CDR3 protein: CASRRRVGYGYTF
CDR3 DNA: TGTGCCAGCAGACGCAGGGTGGGGTATGGCTACACCTTC

V gene: TRBV12-3/TRBV12-4
J gene: TRBJ2-1
clone size: -
D gene: -
CDR3 protein: CASSLASTGEQFF
CDR3 DNA: TGTGCCAGCAGTTTAGCTTCGACGGGAGAGCAGTTCTTC

V gene: TRBV7-2
J gene: TRBJ1-1
clone size: -
D gene: TRBD1
CDR3 protein: CASSSPGQGLGAFF
CDR3 DNA: TGTGCCAGCAGCTCACCGGGACAGGGGTTGGGAGCTTTCTTT

V gene: TRBV4-2
J gene: TRBJ1-1
clone size: -
D gene: -
CDR3 protein: CASSQEGRRNTEAFF
CDR3 DNA: TGTGCCAGCAGCCAAGAGGGGAGGAGGAACACTGAAGCTTTCTTT

V gene: TRBV7-8
J gene: TRBJ2-3
clone size: -
D gene: -
CDR3 protein: CASSLATSSVPSTDTQYF
CDR3 DNA: TGTGCCAGCAGCTTAGCGACTAGTAGTGTTCCTAGCACAGATACGCAGTATTTT

V gene: TRBV7-2
J gene: TRBJ2-7
clone size: -
D gene: -
CDR3 protein: CASSPPSGEQYF
CDR3 DNA: TGTGCCAGCAGCCCCCCCTCTGGCGAGCAGTACTTC

V gene: TRBV5-1
J gene: TRBJ1-1
clone size: once
D gene: -
CDR3 protein: CASSYRTGNTEAFF
CDR3 DNA: TGCGCCAGCAGCTACCGGACGGGAAACACTGAAGCTTTCTTT

V gene: TRBV5-8
J gene: TRBJ1-2
clone size: -
D gene: -
CDR3 protein: CASSRFSGDINYGYTF
CDR3 DNA: TGTGCCAGCAGCCGGTTTTCGGGGGATATTAACTATGGCTACACCTTC

V gene: TRBV5-4
J gene: TRBJ2-5
clone size: -
D gene: -
CDR3 protein: CASSHQETQYF
CDR3 DNA: TGTGCCAGCAGCCACCAAGAGACCCAGTACTTC